These T cell receptor beta chains were read from a single sample in a study of blood T cell repertoires in COVID-19. Generated by immunoSEQ multiplex PCR, the TCRdb table keeps only in-frame clones and is missing some. The table lists about 150,000 clones, about 85% of them singletons. The sequenced material came from PBMCs or T cells enriched from blood (not recorded which). The receptors stem from a woman aged 40 to 55 who had been exposed to COVID-19. CDR3s include the opening cysteine and the closing phenylalanine or tryptophan. A D gene is named only where the DNA matches it firmly. Clone size is not always given. Where it is, it says once, few, many or a class for expanded clones.

V gene	clone size	J gene	D gene	CDR3 protein	CDR3 DNA
TRBV7-2	.	TRBJ1-4	TRBD1	CASSSGGEKLFF	TGTGCCAGCAGCTCAGGGGGTGAAAAACTGTTTTTT
TRBV23-1	.	TRBJ2-1	TRBD1	CARRGDRGRGADYNEQFF	TGCGCCAGACGGGGGGACAGGGGGCGCGGAGCGGATTACAATGAGCAGTTCTTC
TRBV5-3	.	TRBJ1-6	.	CARSAYRDEHNSPLHF	TGTGCCAGAAGCGCATACAGGGACGAGCATAATTCACCCCTCCACTTT
TRBV6-1	.	TRBJ2-7	TRBD2	CASSGGRVSGIVYEQYF	TGTGCCAGCAGTGGGGGGAGAGTTAGCGGGATCGTCTACGAGCAGTACTTC
TRBV7-2	.	TRBJ2-1	.	CASSLDEASNEQFF	TGTGCCAGCAGCTTAGACGAGGCCAGCAATGAGCAGTTCTTC
TRBV4-1	.	TRBJ2-7	TRBD2	CASSHGTSGGAWVYEQYF	TGCGCCAGCAGCCACGGGACTAGCGGGGGGGCCTGGGTCTACGAGCAGTACTTC
TRBV18	.	TRBJ2-7	TRBD1	CASSPSTGVVDEQYF	TGTGCCAGCTCCCCCTCGACAGGGGTAGTGGACGAGCAGTACTTC
TRBV19	.	TRBJ1-1	TRBD1	CASSKSGQANTEAFF	TGTGCCAGTTCAAAGAGCGGACAGGCAAACACTGAAGCTTTCTTT
TRBV10-3	.	TRBJ2-3	TRBD2	CAITDGGAGTDTQYF	TGTGCCATCACTGACGGGGGGGCCGGGACAGATACGCAGTATTTT
TRBV7-2	.	TRBJ2-2	TRBD2	CASSFSGGSGELFF	TGTGCCAGCAGCTTTAGCGGGGGGTCTGGGGAGCTGTTTTTT
TRBV29-1	.	TRBJ2-3	TRBD2	CSVEDASGGTDTQYF	TGCAGCGTTGAAGACGCTAGCGGGGGCACAGATACGCAGTATTTT
TRBV19	.	TRBJ1-5	.	CASRRGEDQPQHF	TGTGCCAGTAGACGGGGGGAGGATCAGCCCCAGCATTTT
TRBV24-1	.	TRBJ2-3	TRBD1	CAAGTGGTDTQYF	TGTGCCGCAGGGACAGGGGGCACAGATACGCAGTATTTT
TRBV5-1	.	TRBJ2-2	TRBD1	CASSNGQGGGELFF	TGCGCCAGCAGCAACGGACAGGGGGGCGGGGAGCTGTTTTTT
TRBV12-2	.	TRBJ2-5	.	CASRLGGGETQYF	TGTGCAAGTCGCTTAGGAGGCGGGGAGACCCAGTACTTC
TRBV6-1	.	TRBJ2-4	.	CASSVIPGDGGNIQYF	TGTGCCAGCAGTGTCATACCAGGGGATGGGGGAAACATTCAGTACTTC
TRBV27	.	TRBJ2-7	TRBD1	CASRGEAGGIYEQYF	TGTGCCAGCAGGGGGGAAGCAGGGGGCATTTACGAGCAGTACTTC
TRBV19	.	TRBJ2-1	TRBD2	CASSIEQRGVVSSYNEQFF	TGTGCCAGTAGTATAGAGCAGCGGGGGGTCGTCAGCTCCTACAATGAGCAGTTCTTC
TRBV12-3/TRBV12-4	.	TRBJ2-7	.	CASSLVQAYEQYF	TGTGCCAGCAGTTTGGTACAGGCCTACGAGCAGTACTTC
TRBV4-1	.	TRBJ1-1	.	CASSQEPEGGTEAFF	TGCGCCAGCAGCCAAGAGCCCGAGGGTGGAACTGAAGCTTTCTTT
TRBV10-1	.	TRBJ2-7	.	CASNLDTLEQYF	TGCGCCAGCAATCTGGACACTTTGGAGCAGTACTTC
TRBV18	.	TRBJ2-3	TRBD2	CASSPFGGGASDTQYF	TGTGCCAGCTCACCATTTGGCGGGGGGGCCTCAGATACGCAGTATTTT
TRBV5-1	once	TRBJ2-2	.	CASSSPTGTGELFF	TGCGCCAGCAGCTCCCCTACAGGGACCGGGGAGCTGTTTTTT
TRBV7-8	.	TRBJ2-5	.	CASSLAPRGYQETQYF	TGTGCCAGCAGCTTAGCGCCCCGGGGGTACCAAGAGACCCAGTACTTC
TRBV7-2	.	TRBJ1-5	TRBD1	CASSQTGGNQPQHF	TGTGCCAGCAGCCAAACAGGGGGCAATCAGCCCCAGCATTTT
TRBV5-4	.	TRBJ2-3	TRBD2	CASSLGLAGGPDTQYF	TGTGCCAGCAGCTTAGGACTAGCGGGAGGGCCAGATACGCAGTATTTT
TRBV7-8	.	TRBJ2-1	.	CASSLGLRGNEQFF	TGTGCCAGCAGCTTAGGATTAAGGGGCAATGAGCAGTTCTTC